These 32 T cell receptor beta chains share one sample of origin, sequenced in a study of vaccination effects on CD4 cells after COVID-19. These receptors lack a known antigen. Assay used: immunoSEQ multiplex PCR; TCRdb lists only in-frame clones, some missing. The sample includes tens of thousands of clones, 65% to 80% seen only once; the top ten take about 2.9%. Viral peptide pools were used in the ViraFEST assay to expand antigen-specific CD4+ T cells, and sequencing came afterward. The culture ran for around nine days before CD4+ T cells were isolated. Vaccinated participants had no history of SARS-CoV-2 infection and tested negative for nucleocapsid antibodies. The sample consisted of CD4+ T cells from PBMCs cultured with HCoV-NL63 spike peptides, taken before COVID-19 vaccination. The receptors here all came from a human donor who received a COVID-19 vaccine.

The CDR3 reads CASSHPDLYEQYV. Written as DNA, the CDR3 is TGCGCCAGCAGTCACCCCGACTTATACGAGCAGTACGTC. The chain has TRBV23-1 and TRBJ2-7; D ambiguous. TRBV23-1 is filed as an ORF, its function uncertain. The CDR3 totals 13 residues. Between the trimmed V and J ends, which lost 3 bases and 4 bases, there was a span of 10 bases.

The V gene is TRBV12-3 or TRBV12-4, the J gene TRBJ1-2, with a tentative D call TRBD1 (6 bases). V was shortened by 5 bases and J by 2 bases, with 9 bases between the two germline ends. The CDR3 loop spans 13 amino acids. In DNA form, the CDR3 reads TGTGCCAGCAGTCAGGGGCCCAACTATGGCTACACCTTC. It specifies CASSQGPNYGYTF.

Here the CDR3 reads CASRGLAGGVNTQYF. The CDR3 DNA is TGTGCCAGCAGGGGACTAGCGGGGGGGGTTAATACGCAGTATTTT. The chain recombines TRBV3-1 (or the pseudogene TRBV3-2) with TRBJ2-3, with 16 bases identical to TRBD2. This CDR3 has 15 amino acids. With 6 bases clipped from V and 7 bases from J, the junction kept 4 bases outside the gene matches. CDR1 is LGHDT, CDR2 YNNKEL, per germline (reference sequence).

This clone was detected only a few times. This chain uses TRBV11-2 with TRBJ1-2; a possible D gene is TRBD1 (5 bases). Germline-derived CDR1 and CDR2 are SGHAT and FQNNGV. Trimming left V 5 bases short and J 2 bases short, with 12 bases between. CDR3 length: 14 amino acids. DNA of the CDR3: TGTGCCAGCAGCCCAACACGGGGCAACTATGGCTACACCTTC. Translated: CASSPTRGNYGYTF. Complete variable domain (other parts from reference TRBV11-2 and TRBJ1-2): EAGVAQSPRYKIIEKRQSVAFWCNPISGHATLYWYQQILGQGPKLLIQFQNNGVVDDSQLPKDRFSAERLKGVDSTLKIQPAKLEDSAVYLCASSPTRGNYGYTFGSGTRLTVV.

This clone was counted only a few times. The CDR3 protein is CASSRTGTGSYEQYV. The CDR3 region has the DNA TGTGCCAGCTCCCGTACCGGGACGGGCTCCTACGAGCAGTACGTC. The V and J genes are TRBV18 and TRBJ2-7; D tentatively reads TRBD1 or TRBD2 (5 bases each). The V end lost 6 bases, the J end lost 0 bases, and 15 bases lay between the germline ends. CDR3 length: 15 amino acids. The germline CDR1 and CDR2 sequences are KGHSH and LQKENI.

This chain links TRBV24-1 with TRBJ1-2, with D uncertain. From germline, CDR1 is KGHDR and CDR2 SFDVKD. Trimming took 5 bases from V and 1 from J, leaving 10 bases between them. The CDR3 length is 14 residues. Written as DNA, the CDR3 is TGTGCCACCAGTGCCGGGTCTATTAACTATGGCTACACCTTC. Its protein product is CATSAGSINYGYTF.

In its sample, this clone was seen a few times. CDR3 sequence: CASSLRSGAYGYTF. The CDR3, as DNA: TGTGCCAGCAGTTTGCGGTCAGGCGCCTATGGCTACACCTTC. This rearrangement joins TRBV2 to TRBJ1-2, with D unclear. Germline assignment: CDR1 SNHLY and CDR2 FYNNEI. There are 14 residues in the CDR3. V was shortened by 5 bases and J by 4 bases, with 14 bases between the two germline ends.

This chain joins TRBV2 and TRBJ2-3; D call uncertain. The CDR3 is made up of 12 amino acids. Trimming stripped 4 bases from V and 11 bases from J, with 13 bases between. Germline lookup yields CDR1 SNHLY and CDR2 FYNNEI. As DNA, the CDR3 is TGTGCCAGCAGTGTCTCGGCGCCGCTGCAGTATTTT. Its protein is CASSVSAPLQYF.

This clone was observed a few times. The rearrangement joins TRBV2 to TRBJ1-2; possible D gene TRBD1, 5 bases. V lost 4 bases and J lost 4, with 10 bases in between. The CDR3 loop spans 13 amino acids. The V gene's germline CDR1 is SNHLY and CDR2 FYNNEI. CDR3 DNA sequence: TGTGCCAGCAGTGCACAGGCGGCCTATGGCTACACCTTC. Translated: CASSAQAAYGYTF.

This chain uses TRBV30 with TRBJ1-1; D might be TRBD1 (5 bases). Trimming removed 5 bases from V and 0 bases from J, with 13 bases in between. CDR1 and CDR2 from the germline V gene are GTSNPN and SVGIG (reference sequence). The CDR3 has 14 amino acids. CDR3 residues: CAWRRGLLNTEAFF. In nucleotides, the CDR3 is TGTGCCTGGCGCCGGGGACTGTTGAACACTGAAGCTTTCTTT.

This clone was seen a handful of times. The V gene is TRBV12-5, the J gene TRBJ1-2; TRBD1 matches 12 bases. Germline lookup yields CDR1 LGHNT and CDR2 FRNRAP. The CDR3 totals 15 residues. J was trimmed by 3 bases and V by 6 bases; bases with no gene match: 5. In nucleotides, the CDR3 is TGTGCTAGTGGCTCCGGGACAGGGGGCGACTATGGCTACACCTTC. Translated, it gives CASGSGTGGDYGYTF.

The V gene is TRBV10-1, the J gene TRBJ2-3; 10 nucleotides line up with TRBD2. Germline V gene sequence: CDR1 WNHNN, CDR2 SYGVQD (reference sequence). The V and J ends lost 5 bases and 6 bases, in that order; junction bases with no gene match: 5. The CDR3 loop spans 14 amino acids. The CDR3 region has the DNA TGCGCCAGCAGTAGCGGGGGGGCCTCCGATACGCAGTATTTT. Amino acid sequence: CASSSGGASDTQYF.

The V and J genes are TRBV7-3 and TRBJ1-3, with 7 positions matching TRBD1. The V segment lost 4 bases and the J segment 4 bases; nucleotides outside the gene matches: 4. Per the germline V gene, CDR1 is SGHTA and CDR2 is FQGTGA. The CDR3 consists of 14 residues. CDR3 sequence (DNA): TGTGCCAGCAGCTCGACAGGGTCCGGAAACACCATATATTTT. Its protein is CASSSTGSGNTIYF.

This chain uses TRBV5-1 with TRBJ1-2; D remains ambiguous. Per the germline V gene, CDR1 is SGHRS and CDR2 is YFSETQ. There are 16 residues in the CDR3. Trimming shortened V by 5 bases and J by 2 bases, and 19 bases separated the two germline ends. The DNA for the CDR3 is TGCGCCAGCAGTTGGACGGACCCCCCACTAAACTATGGCTACACCTTC. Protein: CASSWTDPPLNYGYTF. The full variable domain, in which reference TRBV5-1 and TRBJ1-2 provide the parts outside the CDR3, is KAGVTQTPRYLIKTRGQQVTLSCSPISGHRSVSWYQQTPGQGLQFLFEYFSETQRNKGNFPGRFSGRQFSNSRSEMNVSTLELGDSALYLCASSWTDPPLNYGYTFGSGTRLTVV.

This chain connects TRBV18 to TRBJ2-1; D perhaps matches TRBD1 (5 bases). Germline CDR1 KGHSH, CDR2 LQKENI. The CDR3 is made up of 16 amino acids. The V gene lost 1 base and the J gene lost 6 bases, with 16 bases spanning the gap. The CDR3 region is CASSPLHGANGNEQFF. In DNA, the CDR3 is TGTGCCAGCTCACCACTACATGGGGCAAATGGCAATGAGCAGTTCTTC.

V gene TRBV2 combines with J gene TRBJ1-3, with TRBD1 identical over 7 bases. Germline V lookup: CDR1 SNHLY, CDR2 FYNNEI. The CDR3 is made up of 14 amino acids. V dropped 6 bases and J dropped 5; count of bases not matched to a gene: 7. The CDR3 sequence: CASRGDRNRNTIYF. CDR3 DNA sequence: TGTGCCAGCAGGGGGGACAGAAATAGAAACACCATATATTTT.

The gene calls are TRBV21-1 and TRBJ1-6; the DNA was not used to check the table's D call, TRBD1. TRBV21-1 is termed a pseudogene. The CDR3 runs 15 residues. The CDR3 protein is CASSNGTEYNSPLHF. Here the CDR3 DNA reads TGTGCCAGCAGCAACGGGACAGAATATAATTCACCCCTCCACTTT.

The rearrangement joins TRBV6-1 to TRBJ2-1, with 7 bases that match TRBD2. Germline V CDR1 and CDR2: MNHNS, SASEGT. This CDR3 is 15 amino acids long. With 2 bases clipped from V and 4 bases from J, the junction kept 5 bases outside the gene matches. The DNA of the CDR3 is TGTGCCAGCAGTGAACGTGCGGGGGTATACAATGAGCAGTTCTTC. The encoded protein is CASSERAGVYNEQFF.

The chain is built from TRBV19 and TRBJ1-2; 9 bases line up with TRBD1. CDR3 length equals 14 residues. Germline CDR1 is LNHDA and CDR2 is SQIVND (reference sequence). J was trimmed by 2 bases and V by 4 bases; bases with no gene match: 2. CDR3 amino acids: CASSKTGGNYGYTF. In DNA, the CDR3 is TGTGCCAGTAGTAAAACAGGGGGCAACTATGGCTACACCTTC.

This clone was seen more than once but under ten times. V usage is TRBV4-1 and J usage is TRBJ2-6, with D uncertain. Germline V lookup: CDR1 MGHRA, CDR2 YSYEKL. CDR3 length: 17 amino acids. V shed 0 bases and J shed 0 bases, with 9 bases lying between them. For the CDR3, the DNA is TGCGCCAGCAGCCAAGACCCCCCGGGCTCTGGGGCCAACGTCCTGACTTTC. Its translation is CASSQDPPGSGANVLTF.

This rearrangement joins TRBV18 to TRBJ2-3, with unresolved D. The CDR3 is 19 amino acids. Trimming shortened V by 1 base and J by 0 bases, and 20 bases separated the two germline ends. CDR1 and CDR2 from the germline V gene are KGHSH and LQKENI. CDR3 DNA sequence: TGTGCCAGCTCACCACAACTTCTTACTGCGACTTCTAGCACAGATACGCAGTATTTT. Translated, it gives CASSPQLLTATSSTDTQYF.

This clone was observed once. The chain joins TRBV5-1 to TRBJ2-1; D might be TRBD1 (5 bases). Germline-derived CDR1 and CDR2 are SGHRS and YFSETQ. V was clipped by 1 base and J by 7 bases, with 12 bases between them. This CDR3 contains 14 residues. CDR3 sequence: CASSLIGRANEQFF. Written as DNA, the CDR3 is TGCGCCAGCAGCTTGATCGGCAGGGCAAATGAGCAGTTCTTC. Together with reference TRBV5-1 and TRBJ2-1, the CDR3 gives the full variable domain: KAGVTQTPRYLIKTRGQQVTLSCSPISGHRSVSWYQQTPGQGLQFLFEYFSETQRNKGNFPGRFSGRQFSNSRSEMNVSTLELGDSALYLCASSLIGRANEQFFGPGTRLTVL.

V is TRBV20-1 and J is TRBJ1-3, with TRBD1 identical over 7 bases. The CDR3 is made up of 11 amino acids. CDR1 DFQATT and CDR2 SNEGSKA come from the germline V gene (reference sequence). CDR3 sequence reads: CSGTAGNTIYF. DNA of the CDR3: TGCAGCGGGACAGCTGGAAACACCATATATTTT.

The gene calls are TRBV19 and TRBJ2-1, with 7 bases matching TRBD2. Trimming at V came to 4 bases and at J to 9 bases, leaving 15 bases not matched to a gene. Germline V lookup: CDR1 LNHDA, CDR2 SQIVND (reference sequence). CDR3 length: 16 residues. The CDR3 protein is CASSSLERGSHVEQFF. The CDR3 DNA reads TGTGCCAGTAGTAGTCTGGAGCGGGGATCCCACGTTGAGCAGTTCTTC. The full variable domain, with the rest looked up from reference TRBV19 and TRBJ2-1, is DGGITQSPKYLFRKEGQNVTLSCEQNLNHDAMYWYRQDPGQGLRLIYYSQIVNDFQKGDIAEGYSVSREKKESFPLTVTSAQKNPTAFYLCASSSLERGSHVEQFFGPGTRLTVL.

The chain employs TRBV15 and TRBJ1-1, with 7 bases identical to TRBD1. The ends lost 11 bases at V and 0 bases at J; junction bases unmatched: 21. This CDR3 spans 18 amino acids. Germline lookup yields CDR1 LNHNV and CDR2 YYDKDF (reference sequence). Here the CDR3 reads CASNERQGSLFLNTEAFF. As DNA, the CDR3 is TGTGCCTCTAACGAACGACAGGGATCTTTATTTCTGAACACTGAAGCTTTCTTT.

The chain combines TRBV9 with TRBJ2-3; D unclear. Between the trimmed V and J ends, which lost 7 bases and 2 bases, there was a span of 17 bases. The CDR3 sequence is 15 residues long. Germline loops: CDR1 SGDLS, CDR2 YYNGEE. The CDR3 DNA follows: TGTGCCAGCTCCCCGGACGGAACGATCACAGATACGCAGTATTTT. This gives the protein CASSPDGTITDTQYF.

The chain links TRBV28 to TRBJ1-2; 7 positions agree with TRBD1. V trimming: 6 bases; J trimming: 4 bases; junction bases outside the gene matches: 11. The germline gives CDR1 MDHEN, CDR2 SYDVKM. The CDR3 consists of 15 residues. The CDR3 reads CASRHRQGRSYGYTF. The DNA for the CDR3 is TGTGCCAGCAGGCACCGACAGGGCCGTTCCTATGGCTACACCTTC.

The CDR3 region has the DNA TGCGCCAGCATGATCGGAGATACGCAGTATTTT. Translation gives CASMIGDTQYF. The chain carries TRBV5-1 and TRBJ2-3, with no clear D. The CDR3 extends over 11 amino acids. Germline V gene data show CDR1 as SGHRS and CDR2 as YFSETQ. The ends were cut back, 6 bases at V and 5 bases at J, with 7 bases in the middle.

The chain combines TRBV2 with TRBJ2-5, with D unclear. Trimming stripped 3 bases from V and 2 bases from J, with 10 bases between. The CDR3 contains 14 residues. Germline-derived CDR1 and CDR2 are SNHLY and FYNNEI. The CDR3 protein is CASSELAEQETQYF. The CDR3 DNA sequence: TGTGCCAGCAGTGAGCTTGCGGAACAAGAGACCCAGTACTTC.

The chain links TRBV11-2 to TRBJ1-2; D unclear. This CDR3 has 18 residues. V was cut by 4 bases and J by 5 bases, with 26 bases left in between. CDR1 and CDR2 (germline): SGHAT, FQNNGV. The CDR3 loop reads CASSSTDVPLPASYGYTF. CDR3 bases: TGTGCCAGCAGCTCAACGGACGTACCGTTACCAGCGTCTTATGGCTACACCTTC. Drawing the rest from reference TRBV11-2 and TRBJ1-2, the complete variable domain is EAGVAQSPRYKIIEKRQSVAFWCNPISGHATLYWYQQILGQGPKLLIQFQNNGVVDDSQLPKDRFSAERLKGVDSTLKIQPAKLEDSAVYLCASSSTDVPLPASYGYTFGSGTRLTVV.

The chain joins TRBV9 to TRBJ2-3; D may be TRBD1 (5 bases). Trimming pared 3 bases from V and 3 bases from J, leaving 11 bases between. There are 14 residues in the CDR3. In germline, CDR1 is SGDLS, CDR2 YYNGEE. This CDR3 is CASSGQGGTDTQYF. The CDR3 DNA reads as TGTGCCAGCAGCGGGCAGGGTGGGACAGATACGCAGTATTTT.

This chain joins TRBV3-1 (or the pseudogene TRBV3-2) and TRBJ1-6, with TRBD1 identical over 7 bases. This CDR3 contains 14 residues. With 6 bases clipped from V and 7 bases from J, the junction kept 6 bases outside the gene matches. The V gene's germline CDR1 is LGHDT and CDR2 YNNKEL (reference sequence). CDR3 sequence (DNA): TGTGCCAGCAGAGCAACAGGGGTGAATTCACCCCTCCACTTT. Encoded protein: CASRATGVNSPLHF.